Listed here is a single T cell receptor (beta chain). This entry belongs to a study of CD8 T cells in Susac syndrome. Random hexamers were used to reverse transcribe an amount of roughly 0.5 to 1 ug RNA. By means of immunoSEQ multiplex PCR, TCR beta CDR3 spanning 54 Vbeta and 13 Jbeta underwent amplification. Using its own MiXCR run on the immunoSEQ multiplex PCR reads, TCRdb lists one record per CDR3 protein. The sample yields 130,000 to 150,000 distinct CDR3 sequences, around 94% seen once. TEMRA cells were FACS-enriched, unlike CD8+ and CD4+ T cells, which were negatively isolated. The CDR3 extends over 15 amino acids. The germline V gene encodes CDR1 DFQATT and CDR2 SNEGSKA (reference sequence). With V trimmed by 5 bases and J by 0 bases, 4 bases remained unmatched.

This TCR was recovered from a human donor in good health. The chain has TRBV20-1 and TRBJ2-4, with 10 bases fitting TRBD2. The sample comprised CD4+ T cells from PBMCs. The CDR3 sequence is CSAGGLAVAKNIQYF. As DNA, the CDR3 is TGCAGTGCTGGCGGACTAGCGGTAGCCAAAAACATTCAGTACTTC.